Shown below are 20 T cell receptor beta chains from a single sample sequenced in a study of T cell responses to AZD1222 COVID-19 vaccine. Measured with immunoSEQ multiplex PCR; TCRdb has only the in-frame clones, and not every one. This sample carries around 160,000 clones, approximately 90% of them seen once, and the ten largest clones take over 12%. This specimen consisted of peripheral blood, obtained on day 0 of AZD1222 vaccination. The receptors originated from an adult in good health.

The rearrangement links TRBV2 to TRBJ2-7; TRBD2 might be the D (5 bases). From germline, CDR1 is SNHLY and CDR2 FYNNEI. This CDR3 comprises 13 residues. The V gene lost 3 bases and the J gene lost 7 bases, with 13 bases spanning the gap. In nucleotides, the CDR3 is TGTGCCAGCAGTGAGGGGAGATCAAGGGAGCAGTACTTC. Its protein is CASSEGRSREQYF.

In this sample, this clone turned up once. This chain joins TRBV19 and TRBJ1-1; 7 bases match TRBD1. J lost 5 bases, V lost 1 base, and 10 bases had no gene match. This CDR3 is 16 amino acids long. Germline loops: CDR1 LNHDA, CDR2 SQIVND (reference sequence). The CDR3 spells CASSIAVVGGRTEAFF. Written as DNA, the CDR3 is TGTGCCAGTAGTATAGCCGTCGTAGGGGGCCGGACTGAAGCTTTCTTT.

This clone was seen once. This rearrangement joins TRBV7-2 to TRBJ2-3; D may be TRBD2 (5 bases). The CDR3 sequence is 15 residues long. V lost 5 bases and J lost 0, with 12 bases in between. Germline V gene sequence: CDR1 SGHTA, CDR2 FQGNSA. The CDR3 nucleotides read TGTGCCAGCAGCCAGGACTTCACTAGCACAGATACGCAGTATTTT. It yields the protein CASSQDFTSTDTQYF.

The J gene is TRBJ1-4, the V gene TRBV19; maybe TRBD1 (5 bases). The CDR3 has 14 amino acids. CDR1 is LNHDA and CDR2 is SQIVND in the germline V gene (reference sequence). Between the trimmed V and J ends, which lost 5 bases and 5 bases, there was a span of 12 bases. Here the CDR3 reads CASSDQGGNEKLFF. CDR3 nucleotide sequence: TGTGCCAGTAGTGATCAGGGAGGGAATGAAAAACTGTTTTTT.

The chain has TRBV7-2 and TRBJ2-7; D not certain. The germline V gene has CDR1 SGHTA and CDR2 FQGNSA. Between the trimmed V and J ends, which lost 6 bases and 2 bases, there was a span of 20 bases. CDR3 length equals 16 residues. CDR3: CASSSSPTGPTYEQYF. As DNA, the CDR3 is TGTGCCAGCAGTTCCTCGCCGACTGGACCTACCTACGAGCAGTACTTC.

This clone was seen a single time. The chain is built from TRBV9 and TRBJ1-2; D is possibly TRBD1 (5 bases). Germline CDR1 reads SGDLS; CDR2 reads YYNGEE. This CDR3 contains 16 residues. Trimming left V 0 bases short and J 4 bases short, with 16 bases between. DNA for the CDR3: TGTGCCAGCAGCGTAGGGGGCCGAGGTGCGGCCTATGGCTACACCTTC. Encoded protein: CASSVGGRGAAYGYTF.

J is TRBJ2-1 and V is TRBV5-1, with 8 bases fitting TRBD2. After removal of 5 bases from V and 8 bases from J, the junction contained 21 bases not matched to a gene. This CDR3 is built from 18 residues. Germline V gene sequence: CDR1 SGHRS, CDR2 YFSETQ. CDR3 loop: CASSSALAGTTSLDEQFF. The CDR3 coding sequence is TGCGCCAGCAGTAGCGCCTTAGCGGGGACCACTTCACTCGATGAGCAGTTCTTC.

The chain is built from TRBV5-1 and TRBJ1-6, with a tentative D call TRBD1 (5 bases). V was cut by 0 bases and J by 5 bases, with 12 bases left in between. This CDR3 contains 16 residues. Germline CDR1 is SGHRS and CDR2 is YFSETQ. CDR3 nucleotide sequence: TGCGCCAGCAGCTTGGCGGGGGGAAGGGATAATTCACCCCTCCACTTT. Its translation: CASSLAGGRDNSPLHF.

V is TRBV24-1 and J is TRBJ1-4; 9 nucleotides align to TRBD1. The CDR3 spans 14 residues. The germline V gene has CDR1 KGHDR and CDR2 SFDVKD. The trim removed 3 bases at V and 10 bases at J, leaving 5 bases unmatched. In DNA form, the CDR3 reads TGTGCCACCAGTGATCGACAGGGGGTCGGAAAACTGTTTTTT. Translation: CATSDRQGVGKLFF.

The DNA for the CDR3 is TGTGCCAGCAGCTCGTCCCGTGGGGAGACCCAGTACTTC. This codes for CASSSSRGETQYF. The chain carries TRBV7-2 and TRBJ2-5; D is undetermined. V was clipped by 4 bases and J by 5 bases, with 11 bases between them. The CDR3 has 13 residues. Germline V lookup: CDR1 SGHTA, CDR2 FQGNSA.

The rearrangement uses TRBV3-1 (or the pseudogene TRBV3-2) and TRBJ2-5; unclear D gene. The length of the CDR3 is 14 residues. Germline values: CDR1 LGHDT, CDR2 YNNKEL (reference sequence). With 1 base removed from V and 4 bases from J, the gap between germline ends came to 10 bases. The CDR3 region has the DNA TGTGCCAGCAGCCAAGGGTCAGGAAGAGAGACCCAGTACTTC. It encodes CASSQGSGRETQYF.

The chain has TRBV4-2 and TRBJ1-2; 9 positions agree with TRBD1. The CDR3 spans 15 residues. V dropped 0 bases and J dropped 7; count of bases not matched to a gene: 6. Per germline, CDR1 LGHNA and CDR2 YNFKEQ. The CDR3 nucleotides read TGTGCCAGCAGCCAAGATCTCGGGACAGGGAGTGGCTACACCTTC. Residues: CASSQDLGTGSGYTF.

The chain links TRBV12-3 or TRBV12-4 to TRBJ1-1; D gene ambiguous. Trimming left V 4 bases short and J 3 bases short, with 3 bases between. The CDR3 length is 11 residues. The CDR3 coding sequence is TGTGCCAGCAGTTCATACACTGAAGCTTTCTTT. Protein: CASSSYTEAFF.

The chain is built from TRBV7-3 and TRBJ2-3; D gene uncertain. From germline, CDR1 is SGHTA and CDR2 FQGTGA. This CDR3 contains 13 residues. Trimming cost V 3 bases and J 2 bases, with 6 bases left between them. The CDR3 nucleotides are TGTGCCAGCAGCTTCCGACCCACAGATACGCAGTATTTT. Its protein product is CASSFRPTDTQYF. Full variable domain (remainder filled in from reference TRBV7-3 and TRBJ2-3): GAGVSQTPSNKVTEKGKYVELRCDPISGHTALYWYRQSLGQGPEFLIYFQGTGAADDSGLPNDRFFAVRPEGSVSTLKIQRTERGDSAVYLCASSFRPTDTQYFGPGTRLTVL.

This clone has only one observation. The chain couples TRBV18 to TRBJ1-2; TRBD1 might be the D (5 bases). V gave up 5 bases and J gave up 4 bases, with 14 bases separating them. The germline V gene encodes CDR1 KGHSH and CDR2 LQKENI. The CDR3 is 14 residues long. Written as DNA, the CDR3 is TGTGCCAGCTCATCAGGGACCGGTACCTATGGCTACACCTTC. Amino acids: CASSSGTGTYGYTF.

The chain joins TRBV18 to TRBJ2-2, with 9 bases matching TRBD2. With V trimmed by 4 bases and J by 6 bases, 12 bases remained unmatched. The CDR3 runs 17 residues. CDR1 KGHSH and CDR2 LQKENI come from the germline V gene. CDR3 nucleotides: TGTGCCAGCTCACGAGGATCAGCGGGGGGACTTGCCGGGGAGCTGTTTTTT. Its translation: CASSRGSAGGLAGELFF.

This rearrangement joins TRBV4-2 to TRBJ2-3; D is unresolved. Trimming took off 0 bases at V and 2 bases at J, with 9 bases between the two ends. Germline V gene sequence: CDR1 LGHNA, CDR2 YNFKEQ. The CDR3 spans 15 residues. CDR3 amino acids: CASSQEVSYTDTQYF. The CDR3 DNA sequence: TGTGCCAGCAGCCAAGAAGTTTCCTACACAGATACGCAGTATTTT.

The chain is built from TRBV4-3 and TRBJ2-7; TRBD2 matches 10 bases. CDR1 LGHNA and CDR2 YSLEER come from the germline V gene. Losses at the gene ends were 3 bases for V and 0 bases for J; bases not matched to a gene: 5. There are 16 residues in the CDR3. CDR3 in amino acids: CASSHISGGSSYEQYF. The CDR3 bases are TGCGCCAGCAGCCACATTAGCGGGGGGAGCTCCTACGAGCAGTACTTC.

This rearrangement joins TRBV19 to TRBJ1-2, with 7 nucleotides matching TRBD1. V was pared by 5 bases and J by 3 bases, with 6 bases of the junction left unmatched. Germline loops: CDR1 LNHDA, CDR2 SQIVND (reference sequence). This CDR3 comprises 14 residues. CDR3 sequence: CASSSIDRDYGYTF. The CDR3 DNA reads TGTGCCAGTAGTTCCATAGACAGGGACTATGGCTACACCTTC.

The J gene is TRBJ1-2, the V gene TRBV5-6; D not resolved. The CDR3 spans 14 residues. The germline CDR1 and CDR2 sequences are SGHDT and YYEEEE. V was trimmed by 2 bases and J by 4 bases, leaving 12 bases between them. CDR3: CASSFPLAPYGYTF. The DNA for the CDR3 is TGTGCCAGCAGCTTTCCCCTCGCACCCTATGGCTACACCTTC.